The T cell receptor (beta chain) described here comes from a study of cytomegalovirus exposure and HLA in healthy donors. Whole-study results and caveats: The investigators catalogued 164 TCR beta chains as cytomegalovirus-associated. Later analysis identified a missense DCLRE1C variant that was linked to TCR beta V- and J-gene trimming. Roughly even sequencing depth across donors was the assumption behind the presence/absence analyses. CMV serostatus alone was available as immune exposure information.

A remark on this clone: The antigen is undetermined.

A multiplex PCR was run with 60 Vbeta primers and 13 Jbeta primers. The assay was immunoSEQ multiplex PCR, and TCRdb's table has in-frame clones only and misses some. The data show more than 100,000 clones, roughly 80% seen once. The CDR3 spans 16 residues. V was cut by 2 bases and J by 2 bases, with 13 bases left in between. Germline V lookup: CDR1 SGHAT, CDR2 FQNNGV. The receptor's source is a female donor in good health and CMV-seropositive. The rearrangement links TRBV11-2 to TRBJ1-3, with D perhaps matching TRBD1 (6 bases). The sequencing input was PBMCs. The CDR3 here is CASSLWGNRAGNTIYF. The CDR3 region has the DNA TGTGCCAGCAGCTTATGGGGGAACAGGGCTGGAAACACCATATATTTT.